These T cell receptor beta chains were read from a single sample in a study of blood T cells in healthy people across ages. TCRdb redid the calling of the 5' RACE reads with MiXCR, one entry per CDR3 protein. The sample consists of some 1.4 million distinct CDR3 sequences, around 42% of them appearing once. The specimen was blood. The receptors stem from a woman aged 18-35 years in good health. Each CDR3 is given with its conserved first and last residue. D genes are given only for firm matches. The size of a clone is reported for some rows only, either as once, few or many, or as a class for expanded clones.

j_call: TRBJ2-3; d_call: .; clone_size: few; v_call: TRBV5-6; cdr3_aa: CASSFEALSIRTDTQYF; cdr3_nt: TGTGCCAGCAGCTTTGAGGCCTTGTCCATCCGCACAGATACGCAGTATTTT
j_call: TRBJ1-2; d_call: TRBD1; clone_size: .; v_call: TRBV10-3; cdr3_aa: CAISESGQGGIYTF; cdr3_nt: TGTGCCATCAGTGAGTCCGGTCAGGGGGGTATCTACACCTTC
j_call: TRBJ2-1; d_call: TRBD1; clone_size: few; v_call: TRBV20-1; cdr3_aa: CSAREGTEVYNEQFF; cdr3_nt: TGCAGTGCTAGAGAGGGGACAGAGGTTTACAATGAGCAGTTCTTC
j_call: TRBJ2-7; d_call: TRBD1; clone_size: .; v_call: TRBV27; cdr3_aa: CASSSHRGQYF; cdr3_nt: TGTGCCAGCAGTTCCCACAGGGGCCAGTACTTC
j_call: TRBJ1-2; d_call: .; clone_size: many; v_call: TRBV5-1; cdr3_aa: CASSPESRGGYTF; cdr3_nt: TGCGCCAGCAGCCCCGAATCCCGGGGGGGCTACACCTTC
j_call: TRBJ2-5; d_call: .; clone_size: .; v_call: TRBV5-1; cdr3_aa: CASSLETGGAQYF; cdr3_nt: TGCGCCAGCAGCTTAGAAACCGGAGGGGCCCAGTACTTC
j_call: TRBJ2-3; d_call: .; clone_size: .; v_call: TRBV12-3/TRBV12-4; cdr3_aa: CASSLVQRAVSTDTQYF; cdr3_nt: TGTGCCAGCAGTTTGGTCCAGCGGGCCGTTTCCACAGATACGCAGTATTTT
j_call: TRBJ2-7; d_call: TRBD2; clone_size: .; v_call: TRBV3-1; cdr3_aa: CASSLAGGPVEQYF; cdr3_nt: TGTGCCAGCAGTTTGGCGGGAGGGCCTGTCGAGCAGTACTTC
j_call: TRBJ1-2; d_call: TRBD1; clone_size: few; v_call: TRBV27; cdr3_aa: CASSPETGSNYGYTF; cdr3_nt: TGTGCCAGCAGTCCCGAGACAGGGTCGAACTATGGCTACACCTTC
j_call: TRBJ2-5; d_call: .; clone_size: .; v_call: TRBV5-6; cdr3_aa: CASSFPGQETQYF; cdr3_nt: TGTGCCAGCAGCTTTCCAGGACAAGAGACCCAGTACTTC
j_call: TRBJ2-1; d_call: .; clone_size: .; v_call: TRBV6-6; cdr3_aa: CASSPRTVVMNEQFF; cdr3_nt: TGTGCCAGCAGCCCCCGTACGGTGGTAATGAATGAGCAGTTCTTC
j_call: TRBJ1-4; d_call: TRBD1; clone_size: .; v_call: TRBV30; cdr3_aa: CAWSDPGTGDLEKLFF; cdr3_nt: TGTGCCTGGAGTGACCCGGGGACAGGGGATCTGGAAAAACTGTTTTTT
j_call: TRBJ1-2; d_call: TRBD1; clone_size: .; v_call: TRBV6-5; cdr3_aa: CACSYSKTGVSGYTF; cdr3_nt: TGTGCCTGCAGTTACTCGAAAACAGGGGTTAGTGGCTACACCTTC
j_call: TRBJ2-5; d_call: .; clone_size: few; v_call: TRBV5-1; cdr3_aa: CASSLGSGAKETQYF; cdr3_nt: TGCGCCAGCAGCTTGGGGAGCGGAGCTAAAGAGACCCAGTACTTC
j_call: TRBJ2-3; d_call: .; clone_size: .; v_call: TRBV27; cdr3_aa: CATRGDPLRGTQYF; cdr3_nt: TGTGCCACCCGCGGGGACCCTTTGAGAGGTACGCAGTATTTT
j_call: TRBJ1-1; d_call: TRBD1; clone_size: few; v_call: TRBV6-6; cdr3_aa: CASSYSEGQGNTEAFF; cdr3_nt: TGTGCCAGCAGTTACTCGGAGGGACAGGGAAACACTGAAGCTTTCTTT
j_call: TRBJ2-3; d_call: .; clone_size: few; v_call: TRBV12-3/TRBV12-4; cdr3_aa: CASRVQPSTDTQYF; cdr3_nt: TGTGCCAGCAGAGTCCAGCCTAGCACAGATACGCAGTATTTT
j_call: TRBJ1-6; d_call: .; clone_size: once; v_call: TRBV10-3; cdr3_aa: CAIKGTSGGMYNSPLHF; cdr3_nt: TGTGCCATCAAAGGGACATCGGGTGGGATGTATAATTCACCCCTCCACTTT
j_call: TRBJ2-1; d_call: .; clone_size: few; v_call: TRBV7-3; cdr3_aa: CASSSMVGNEQFF; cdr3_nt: TGTGCCAGCAGCTCAATGGTGGGCAATGAGCAGTTCTTC
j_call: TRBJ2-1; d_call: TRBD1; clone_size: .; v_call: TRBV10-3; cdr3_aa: CAISGGTGGYNEQFF; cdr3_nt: TGTGCCATCAGTGGGGGGACAGGGGGTTACAATGAGCAGTTCTTC
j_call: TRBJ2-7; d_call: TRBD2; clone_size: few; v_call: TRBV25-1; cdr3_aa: CASSEWRDSGAYEQYF; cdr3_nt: TGTGCCAGCAGTGAATGGAGGGATAGCGGGGCCTACGAGCAGTACTTC
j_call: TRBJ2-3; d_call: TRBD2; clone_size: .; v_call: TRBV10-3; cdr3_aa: CAISGLSGMNQDTQYF; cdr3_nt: TGTGCCATCAGTGGGTTAAGCGGGATGAATCAAGATACGCAGTATTTT
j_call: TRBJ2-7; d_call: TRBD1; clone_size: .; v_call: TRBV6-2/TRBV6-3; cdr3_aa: CASSKDRGEGTYEQYF; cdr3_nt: TGTGCCAGCAGCAAAGACAGGGGAGAGGGTACCTACGAGCAGTACTTC
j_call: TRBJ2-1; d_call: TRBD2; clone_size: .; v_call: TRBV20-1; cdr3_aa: CSARDPSGGASYNEQFF; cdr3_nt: TGCAGTGCTAGAGATCCTAGCGGGGGGGCTTCCTACAATGAGCAGTTCTTC
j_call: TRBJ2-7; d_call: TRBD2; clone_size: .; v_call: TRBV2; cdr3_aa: CASIKRGGSDEQYF; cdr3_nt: TGTGCCAGCATCAAACGGGGGGGCTCGGACGAGCAGTACTTC
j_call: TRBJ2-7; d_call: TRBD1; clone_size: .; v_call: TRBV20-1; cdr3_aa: CSASGDRGPYEQYF; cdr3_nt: TGCAGTGCTAGTGGTGACAGGGGCCCCTACGAGCAGTACTTC
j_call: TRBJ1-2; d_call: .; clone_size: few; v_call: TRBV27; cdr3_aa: CASSLAGLGYTF; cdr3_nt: TGTGCCAGCAGTTTAGCTGGTCTGGGCTACACCTTC
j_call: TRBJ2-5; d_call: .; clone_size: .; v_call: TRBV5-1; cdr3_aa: CASSLDVDYNEQYF; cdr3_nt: TGCGCCAGCAGCTTGGACGTTGACTACAATGAGCAGTACTTC
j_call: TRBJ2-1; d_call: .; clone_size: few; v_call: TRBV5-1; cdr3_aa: CASSLSGAQYNEQFF; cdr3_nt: TGCGCCAGCAGCTTGTCAGGGGCCCAATACAATGAGCAGTTCTTC
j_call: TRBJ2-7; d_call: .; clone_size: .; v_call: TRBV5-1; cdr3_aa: CASSLASAEQYF; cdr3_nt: TGCGCCAGCAGCTTGGCATCGGCCGAGCAGTACTTC
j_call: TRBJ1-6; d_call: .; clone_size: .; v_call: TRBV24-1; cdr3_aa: CATSDFGAANNSPLHF; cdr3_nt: TGTGCCACCAGTGATTTTGGGGCAGCTAATAATTCACCCCTCCACTTT
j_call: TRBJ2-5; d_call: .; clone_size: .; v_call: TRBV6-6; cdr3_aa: CASSYVAGLQETQYF; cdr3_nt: TGTGCCAGCAGTTACGTCGCGGGGCTACAAGAGACCCAGTACTTC
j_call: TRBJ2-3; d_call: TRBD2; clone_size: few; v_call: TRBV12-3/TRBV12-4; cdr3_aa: CASRRLAGVSTDTQYF; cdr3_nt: TGTGCCAGCAGAAGACTAGCGGGGGTTTCCACAGATACGCAGTATTTT
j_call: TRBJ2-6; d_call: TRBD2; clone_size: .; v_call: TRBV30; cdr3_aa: CAWRGTSGIDSGANVLTF; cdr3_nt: TGTGCCTGGAGGGGTACTAGCGGTATAGACTCTGGGGCCAACGTCCTGACTTTC
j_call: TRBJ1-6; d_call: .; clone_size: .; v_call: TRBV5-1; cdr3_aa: CASSLEGGPLHF; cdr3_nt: TGCGCCAGCAGCTTGGAGGGGGGACCCCTCCACTTT
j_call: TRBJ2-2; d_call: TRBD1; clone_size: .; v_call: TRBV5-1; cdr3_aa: CASSLGQGALAGELFF; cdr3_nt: TGCGCCAGCAGCTTGGGACAGGGGGCTTTGGCCGGGGAGCTGTTTTTT
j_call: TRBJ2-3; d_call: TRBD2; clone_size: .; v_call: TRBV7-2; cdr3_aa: CASSSLRLALSTDTQYF; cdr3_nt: TGTGCCAGCAGCTCATTAAGACTAGCCCTTAGCACAGATACGCAGTATTTT
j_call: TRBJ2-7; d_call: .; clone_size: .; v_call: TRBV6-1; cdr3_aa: CASSERQAVYEQYF; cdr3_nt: TGTGCCAGCAGTGAACGACAGGCTGTCTACGAGCAGTACTTC
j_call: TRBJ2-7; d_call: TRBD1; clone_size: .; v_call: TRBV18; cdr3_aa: CASSPVVFTQGASEQYF; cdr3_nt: TGTGCCAGCTCACCTGTGGTATTTACGCAGGGGGCAAGCGAGCAGTACTTC
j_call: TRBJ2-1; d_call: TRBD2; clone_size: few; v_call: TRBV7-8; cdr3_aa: CASSSEGGLANNEQFF; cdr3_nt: TGTGCCAGCAGCTCAGAGGGGGGACTAGCAAACAATGAGCAGTTCTTC
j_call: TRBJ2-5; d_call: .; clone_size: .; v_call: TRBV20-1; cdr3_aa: CSARGGSQGGETQYF; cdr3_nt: TGCAGTGCTAGAGGGGGGTCCCAGGGGGGAGAGACCCAGTACTTC